A selection of T cell receptor beta chains follows, all from one sample in a study of blood T cell repertoires in COVID-19. Libraries were prepared by immunoSEQ multiplex PCR; TCRdb keeps only in-frame clonotypes and omits some of them. The sample lists fewer than 200,000 clones; 79% were seen once. Sequencing was carried out using PBMCs or T cells enriched from blood (not recorded which). The receptors originated from a woman in her 70s in a cohort exposed to, infected with or recovered from COVID-19 (not recorded which). The CDR3 runs from the conserved cysteine through the conserved F or W. A D gene is named only where the DNA matches it firmly. Expanded clones are given a class, and other clones once, few, many or no size at all.

clone_size	v_call	cdr3_length	d_call	j_call	cdr3_nt	cdr3_aa
-	TRBV11-3	15	TRBD2	TRBJ2-5	TGTGCCAGCAGCTCACAGCGGGAGGTCCAAGAGACCCAGTACTTC	CASSSQREVQETQYF
-	TRBV7-9	13	-	TRBJ1-1	TGTGCCAGCAGCTTTTCTCCGAACACTGAAGCTTTCTTT	CASSFSPNTEAFF
-	TRBV2	15	TRBD1	TRBJ1-6	TGTGCCAGCAGTGCGAACAGGGGAAATAATTCACCCCTCCACTTT	CASSANRGNNSPLHF
many	TRBV5-6	15	-	TRBJ2-7	TGTGCCAGCAGCTTGACTTCGGACTTGCTGTACGAGCAGTACTTC	CASSLTSDLLYEQYF
-	TRBV11-3	15	TRBD2	TRBJ2-7	TGTGCCAGCAGCCGGACTAGCGGGGGCTCCTACGAGCAGTACTTC	CASSRTSGGSYEQYF
-	TRBV6-5	13	TRBD2	TRBJ2-1	TGTGCCAGCAGAGGGACTAGCCTGAATGAGCAGTTCTTC	CASRGTSLNEQFF
-	TRBV19	16	TRBD2	TRBJ2-1	TGTGCCAGTAGATCAAGGGGGCTAGCGGGACGGCATGAGCAGTTCTTC	CASRSRGLAGRHEQFF
-	TRBV28	12	-	TRBJ1-5	TGTGCCAGCAGTTTAACCGGTCAGCCCCAGCATTTT	CASSLTGQPQHF
few	TRBV9	14	TRBD1	TRBJ1-5	TGTGCCAGCAGCCCTGACAGGGGCAATCAGCCCCAGCATTTT	CASSPDRGNQPQHF
-	TRBV10-3	17	TRBD2	TRBJ2-3	TGTGCCATCAGTGAAGCGGGAGGGCCTTCAAGCACAGATACGCAGTATTTT	CAISEAGGPSSTDTQYF
-	TRBV28	17	TRBD2	TRBJ2-3	TGTGCCAGCAGTTTATTTAAGGGAGGGCCGAGCACAGATACGCAGTATTTT	CASSLFKGGPSTDTQYF
-	TRBV18	16	TRBD2	TRBJ2-7	TGTGCCAGCTCACCACGGGCTAGCGGGAGGGCCGGCGAGCAGTACTTC	CASSPRASGRAGEQYF
-	TRBV4-2	17	-	TRBJ1-5	TGTGCCAGCAGCCAAGGTGGGGGGGGCGCTGGCAATCAGCCCCAGCATTTT	CASSQGGGGAGNQPQHF
-	TRBV4-2	14	-	TRBJ1-1	TGTGCCAGCAGCCAGGGCCAGTCGAACACTGAAGCTTTCTTT	CASSQGQSNTEAFF
few	TRBV4-2	17	-	TRBJ1-4	TGTGCCAGCAGCCAATTCGGGGGGTTTGGGGCTAATGAAAAACTGTTTTTT	CASSQFGGFGANEKLFF
-	TRBV28	19	TRBD2	TRBJ2-7	TGTGCCAGCAGTTTATTCCTAAACGGGGAACTAGCGAAAACCTACGAGCAGTACTTC	CASSLFLNGELAKTYEQYF
-	TRBV28	18	TRBD1	TRBJ2-6	TGTGCCAGCAGTTTCCGGGACAGGGGTGTGTGGGGGGCCAACGTCCTGACTTTC	CASSFRDRGVWGANVLTF
few	TRBV6-2/TRBV6-3	13	-	TRBJ2-7	TGTGCCAGCAGTTACTCCGACTTCTACGAGCAGTACTTC	CASSYSDFYEQYF
-	TRBV6-5	16	-	TRBJ1-5	TGTGCCAGCAGTTATCTACAGGGCTTTAGCAATCAGCCCCAGCATTTT	CASSYLQGFSNQPQHF
-	TRBV11-3	15	-	TRBJ2-7	TGTGCCAGCAGTCTTAGATTTACGGGGGCCTACGAGCAGTACTTC	CASSLRFTGAYEQYF
many	TRBV7-8	18	TRBD1	TRBJ2-3	TGTGCCAGCAGCCTAAAAGGGAATGACAGGGGACCTTTAGATACGCAGTATTTT	CASSLKGNDRGPLDTQYF
once	TRBV7-2	13	-	TRBJ1-4	TGTGCCAGCAGCTTAGGGGGAGGGGAAAAACTGTTTTTT	CASSLGGGEKLFF
once	TRBV12-3/TRBV12-4	12	-	TRBJ1-4	TGTGCCAGCAGTTTGTTGCGGGAAAAACTGTTTTTT	CASSLLREKLFF
-	TRBV27	18	-	TRBJ2-5	TGTGCCAGCAGCACAGGGAGAGGGGCCGGCTCCTCACAAGAGACCCAGTACTTC	CASSTGRGAGSSQETQYF